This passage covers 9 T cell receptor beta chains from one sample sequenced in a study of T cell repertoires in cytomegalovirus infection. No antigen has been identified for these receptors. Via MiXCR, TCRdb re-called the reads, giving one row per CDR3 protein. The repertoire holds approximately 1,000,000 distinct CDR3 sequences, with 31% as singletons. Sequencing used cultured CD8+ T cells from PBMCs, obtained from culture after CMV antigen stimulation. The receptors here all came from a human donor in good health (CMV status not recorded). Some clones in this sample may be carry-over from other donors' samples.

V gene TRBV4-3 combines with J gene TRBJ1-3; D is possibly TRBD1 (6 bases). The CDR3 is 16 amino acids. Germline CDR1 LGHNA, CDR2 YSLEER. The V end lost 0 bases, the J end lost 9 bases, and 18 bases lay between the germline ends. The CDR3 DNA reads TGCGCCAGCAGCCAAGACCAACAGGGTTGGCACGGCACCATATATTTT. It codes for CASSQDQQGWHGTIYF.

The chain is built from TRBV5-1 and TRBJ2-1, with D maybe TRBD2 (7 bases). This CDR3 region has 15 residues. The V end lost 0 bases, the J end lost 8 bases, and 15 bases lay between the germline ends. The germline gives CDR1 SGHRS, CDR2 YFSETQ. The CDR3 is CASSLGGGRGDEQFF. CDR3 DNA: TGCGCCAGCAGCTTGGGGGGGGGGCGAGGCGATGAGCAGTTCTTC.

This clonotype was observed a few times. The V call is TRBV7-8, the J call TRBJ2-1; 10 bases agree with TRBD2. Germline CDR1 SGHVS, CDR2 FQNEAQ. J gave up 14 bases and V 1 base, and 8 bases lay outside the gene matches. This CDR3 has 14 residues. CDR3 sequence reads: CASSLGASGGLKFF. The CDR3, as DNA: TGTGCCAGCAGCTTAGGGGCTAGCGGGGGCTTAAAGTTCTTC.

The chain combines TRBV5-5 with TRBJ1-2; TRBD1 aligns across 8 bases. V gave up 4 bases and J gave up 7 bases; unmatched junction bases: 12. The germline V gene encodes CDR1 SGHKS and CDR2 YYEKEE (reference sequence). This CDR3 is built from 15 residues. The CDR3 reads CASSAPGTGDFGYTF. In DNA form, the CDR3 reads TGTGCCAGCAGCGCGCCCGGGACAGGAGACTTTGGCTACACCTTC.

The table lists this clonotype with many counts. The CDR3 loop is CASSEGQTTTQETQYF. The CDR3 DNA sequence: TGTGCCAGCAGCGAGGGACAGACCACGACCCAAGAGACCCAGTACTTC. The V call is TRBV7-8, the J call TRBJ2-5, with 7 bases aligning to TRBD1. The CDR3 has 16 amino acids. From germline, CDR1 is SGHVS and CDR2 FQNEAQ. The V segment lost 5 bases and the J segment 1 base; nucleotides outside the gene matches: 10.

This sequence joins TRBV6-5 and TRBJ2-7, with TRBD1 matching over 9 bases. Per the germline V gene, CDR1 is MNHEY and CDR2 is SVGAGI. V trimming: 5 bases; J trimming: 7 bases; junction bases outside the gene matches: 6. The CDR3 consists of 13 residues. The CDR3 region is CASSGQGYGEQYV. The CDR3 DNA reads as TGTGCCAGCAGTGGACAGGGGTATGGGGAGCAGTACGTC.

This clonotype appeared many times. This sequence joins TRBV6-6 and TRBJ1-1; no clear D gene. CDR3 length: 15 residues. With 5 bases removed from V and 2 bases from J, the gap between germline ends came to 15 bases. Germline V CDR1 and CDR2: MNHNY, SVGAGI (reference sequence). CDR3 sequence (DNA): TGTGCCAGCAGTCTTCCGACACCAGTTAACACTGAAGCTTTCTTT. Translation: CASSLPTPVNTEAFF.

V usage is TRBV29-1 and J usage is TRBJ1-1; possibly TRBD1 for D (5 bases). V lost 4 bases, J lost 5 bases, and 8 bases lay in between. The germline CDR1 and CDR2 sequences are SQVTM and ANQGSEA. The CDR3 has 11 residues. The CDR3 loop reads CSVAWGTEAFF. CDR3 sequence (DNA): TGCAGCGTTGCCTGGGGGACTGAAGCTTTCTTT.

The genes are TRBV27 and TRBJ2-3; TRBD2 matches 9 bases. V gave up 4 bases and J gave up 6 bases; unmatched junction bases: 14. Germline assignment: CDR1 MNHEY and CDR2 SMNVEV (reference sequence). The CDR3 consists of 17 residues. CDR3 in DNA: TGTGCCAGCAGTTCTCCCTCTGGCGGGGGGGCCAAGGATACGCAGTATTTT. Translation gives CASSSPSGGGAKDTQYF.